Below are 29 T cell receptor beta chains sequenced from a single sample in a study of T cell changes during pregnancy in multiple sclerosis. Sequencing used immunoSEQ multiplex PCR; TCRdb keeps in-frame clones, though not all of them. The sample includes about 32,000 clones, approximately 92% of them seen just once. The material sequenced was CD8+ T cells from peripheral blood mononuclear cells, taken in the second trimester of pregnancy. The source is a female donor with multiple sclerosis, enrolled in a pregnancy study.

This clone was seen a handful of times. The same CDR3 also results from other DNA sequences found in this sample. The CDR3 DNA is TGTGCCAGCAGTTTGCAGGGTGGGAACTATGGCTACACCTTC. It is translated as CASSLQGGNYGYTF. J is TRBJ1-2 and V is TRBV27; D is perhaps TRBD1 (5 bases). The germline gives CDR1 MNHEY, CDR2 SMNVEV (reference sequence). The CDR3 spans 14 residues. Trimming took 3 bases from V and 2 from J, leaving 10 bases between them.

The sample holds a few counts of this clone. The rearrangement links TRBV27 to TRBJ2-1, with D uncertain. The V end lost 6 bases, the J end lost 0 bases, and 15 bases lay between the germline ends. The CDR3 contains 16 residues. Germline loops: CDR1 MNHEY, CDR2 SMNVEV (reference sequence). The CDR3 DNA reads TGTGCCAGCAGAGCCCCCCGACTCAGCTCCTACAATGAGCAGTTCTTC. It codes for CASRAPRLSSYNEQFF.

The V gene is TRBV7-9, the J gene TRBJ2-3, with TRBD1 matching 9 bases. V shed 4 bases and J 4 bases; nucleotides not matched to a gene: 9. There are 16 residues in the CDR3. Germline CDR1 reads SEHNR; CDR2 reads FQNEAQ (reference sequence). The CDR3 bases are TGTGCCAGCAGCTCTCCGGGACAGGGAGGACCAGATACGCAGTATTTT. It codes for CASSSPGQGGPDTQYF.

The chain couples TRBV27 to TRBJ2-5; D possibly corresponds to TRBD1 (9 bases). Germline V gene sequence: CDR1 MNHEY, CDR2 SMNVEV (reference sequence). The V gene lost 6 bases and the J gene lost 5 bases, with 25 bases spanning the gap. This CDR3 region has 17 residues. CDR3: CASRDRGPGGPSETQYF. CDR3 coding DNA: TGTGCCAGCAGGGACAGGGGACCGGGAGGGCCCTCGGAGACCCAGTACTTC.

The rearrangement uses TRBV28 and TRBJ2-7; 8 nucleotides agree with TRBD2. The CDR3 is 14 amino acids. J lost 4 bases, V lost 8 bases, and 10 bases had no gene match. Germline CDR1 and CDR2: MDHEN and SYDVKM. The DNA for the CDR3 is TGTGCCAGCGGTCCCTCCGGGAGGGCATACGAGCAGTACTTC. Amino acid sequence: CASGPSGRAYEQYF.

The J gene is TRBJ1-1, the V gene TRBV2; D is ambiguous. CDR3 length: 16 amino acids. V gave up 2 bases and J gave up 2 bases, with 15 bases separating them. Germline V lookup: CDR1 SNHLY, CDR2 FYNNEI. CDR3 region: CASSEFPFTANTEAFF. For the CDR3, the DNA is TGTGCCAGCAGTGAATTCCCTTTTACAGCTAACACTGAAGCTTTCTTT.

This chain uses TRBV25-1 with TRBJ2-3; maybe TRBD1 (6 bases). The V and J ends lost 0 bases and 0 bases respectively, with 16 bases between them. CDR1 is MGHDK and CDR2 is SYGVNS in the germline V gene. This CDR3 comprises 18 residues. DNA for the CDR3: TGTGCCAGCAGTGAATATTCCCCCAGGGGTCGAAGCACAGATACGCAGTATTTT. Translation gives CASSEYSPRGRSTDTQYF.

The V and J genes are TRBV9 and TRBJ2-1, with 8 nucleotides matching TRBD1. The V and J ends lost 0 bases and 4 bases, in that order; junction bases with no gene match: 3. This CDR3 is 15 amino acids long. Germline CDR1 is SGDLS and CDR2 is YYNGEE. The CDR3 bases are TGTGCCAGCAGCGTAGCCAGGGGGCCTTACAATGAGCAGTTCTTC. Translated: CASSVARGPYNEQFF.

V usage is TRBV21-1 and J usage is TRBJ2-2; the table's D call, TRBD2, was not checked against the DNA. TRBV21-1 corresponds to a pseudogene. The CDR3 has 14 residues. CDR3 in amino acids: CASRTSLGTGELFF. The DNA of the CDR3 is TGTGCCAGCAGAACTAGCCTGGGAACCGGGGAGCTGTTTTTT.

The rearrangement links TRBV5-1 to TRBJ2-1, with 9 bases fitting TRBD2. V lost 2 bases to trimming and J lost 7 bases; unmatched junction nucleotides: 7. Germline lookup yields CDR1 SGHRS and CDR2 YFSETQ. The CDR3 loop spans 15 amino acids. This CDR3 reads CASSLVSGRSNEQFF. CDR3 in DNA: TGCGCCAGCAGCTTAGTTAGCGGGAGAAGTAATGAGCAGTTCTTC.

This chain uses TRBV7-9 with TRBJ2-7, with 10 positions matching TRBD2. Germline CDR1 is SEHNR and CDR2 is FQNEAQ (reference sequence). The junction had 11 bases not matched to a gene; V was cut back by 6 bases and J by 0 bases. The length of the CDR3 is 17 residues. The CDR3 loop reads CASSSLLAGVPSYEQYF. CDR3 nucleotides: TGTGCCAGCAGTTCACTTCTAGCGGGGGTTCCCTCCTACGAGCAGTACTTC. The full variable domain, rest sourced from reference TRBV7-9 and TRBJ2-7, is DTGVSQNPRHKITKRGQNVTFRCDPISEHNRLYWYRQTLGQGPEFLTYFQNEAQLEKSRLLSDRFSAERPKGSFSTLEIQRTEQGDSAMYLCASSSLLAGVPSYEQYFGPGTRLTVT.

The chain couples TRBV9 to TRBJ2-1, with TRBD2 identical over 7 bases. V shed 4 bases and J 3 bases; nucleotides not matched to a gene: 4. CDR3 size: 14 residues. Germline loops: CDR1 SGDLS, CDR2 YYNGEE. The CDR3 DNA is TGTGCCAGCAGCCCCAGCGGGAACTACAATGAGCAGTTCTTC. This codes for CASSPSGNYNEQFF.

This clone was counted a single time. CDR3 coding DNA: TGTGCCAGTAGTAGGGGTAGCGGGGCCTCCTACAATGAGCAGTTCTTC. As protein: CASSRGSGASYNEQFF. This chain links TRBV19 with TRBJ2-1; 8 bases align to TRBD2. Trimming at V came to 4 bases and at J to 0 bases, leaving 5 bases not matched to a gene. CDR3 length: 16 residues. CDR1 LNHDA and CDR2 SQIVND come from the germline V gene (reference sequence). Supplemented by reference TRBV19 and TRBJ2-1, the full variable domain reads DGGITQSPKYLFRKEGQNVTLSCEQNLNHDAMYWYRQDPGQGLRLIYYSQIVNDFQKGDIAEGYSVSREKKESFPLTVTSAQKNPTAFYLCASSRGSGASYNEQFFGPGTRLTVL.

The CDR3 spells CSARAGAEAFF. The CDR3 DNA sequence: TGCAGTGCTAGGGCAGGGGCTGAAGCTTTCTTT. The chain combines TRBV20-1 with TRBJ1-1; the D gene is possibly TRBD1 (6 bases). The length of the CDR3 is 11 residues. The germline V and J ends were trimmed by 3 bases and 6 bases, with 8 bases remaining between them. Germline V gene data show CDR1 as DFQATT and CDR2 as SNEGSKA (reference sequence).

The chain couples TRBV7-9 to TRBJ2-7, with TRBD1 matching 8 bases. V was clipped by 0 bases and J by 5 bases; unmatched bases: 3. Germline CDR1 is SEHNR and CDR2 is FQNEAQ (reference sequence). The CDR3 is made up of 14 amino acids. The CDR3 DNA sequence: TGTGCCAGCAGCTTAGCGGACAGGGCTAACGAGCAGTACTTC. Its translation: CASSLADRANEQYF.

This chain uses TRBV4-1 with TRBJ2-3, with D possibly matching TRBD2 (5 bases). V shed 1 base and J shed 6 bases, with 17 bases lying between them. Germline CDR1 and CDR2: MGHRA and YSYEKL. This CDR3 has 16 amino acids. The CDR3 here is CASSQVGLGAPDTQYF. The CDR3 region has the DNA TGCGCCAGCAGCCAAGTAGGGCTGGGAGCACCGGATACGCAGTATTTT.

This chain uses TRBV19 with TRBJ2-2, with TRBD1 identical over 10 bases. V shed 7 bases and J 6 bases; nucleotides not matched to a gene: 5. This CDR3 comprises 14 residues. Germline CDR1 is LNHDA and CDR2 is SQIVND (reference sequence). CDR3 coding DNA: TGTGCCAGTACCCCGGACAGGGGGGCCGGGGAGCTGTTTTTT. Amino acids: CASTPDRGAGELFF.

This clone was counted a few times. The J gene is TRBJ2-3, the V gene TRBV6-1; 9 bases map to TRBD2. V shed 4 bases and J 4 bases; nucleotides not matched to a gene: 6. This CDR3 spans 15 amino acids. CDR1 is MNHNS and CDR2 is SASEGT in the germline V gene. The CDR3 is CASSASSGGSDTQYF. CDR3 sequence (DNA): TGTGCCAGCAGTGCGAGTAGCGGGGGCTCAGATACGCAGTATTTT.

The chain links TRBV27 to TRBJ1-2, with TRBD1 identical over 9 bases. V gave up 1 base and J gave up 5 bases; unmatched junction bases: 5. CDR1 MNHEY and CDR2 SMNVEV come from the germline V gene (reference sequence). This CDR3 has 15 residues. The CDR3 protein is CASSLYRGQRYGYTF. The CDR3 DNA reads TGTGCCAGCAGTTTATACAGGGGGCAGAGGTATGGCTACACCTTC.

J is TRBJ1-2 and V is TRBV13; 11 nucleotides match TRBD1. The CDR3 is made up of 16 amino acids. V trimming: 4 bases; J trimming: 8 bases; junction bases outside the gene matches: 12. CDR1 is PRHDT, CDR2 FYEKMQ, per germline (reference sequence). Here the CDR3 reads CASSSWTGGAFGGYTF. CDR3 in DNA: TGTGCCAGCAGCTCCTGGACAGGGGGCGCGTTTGGGGGCTACACCTTC.

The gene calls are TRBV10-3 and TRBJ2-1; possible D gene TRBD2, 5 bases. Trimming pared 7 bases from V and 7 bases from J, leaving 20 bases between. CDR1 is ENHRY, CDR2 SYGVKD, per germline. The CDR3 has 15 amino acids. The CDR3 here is CAITASKEAENEQFF. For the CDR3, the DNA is TGTGCCATCACCGCTTCTAAGGAGGCCGAGAATGAGCAGTTCTTC.

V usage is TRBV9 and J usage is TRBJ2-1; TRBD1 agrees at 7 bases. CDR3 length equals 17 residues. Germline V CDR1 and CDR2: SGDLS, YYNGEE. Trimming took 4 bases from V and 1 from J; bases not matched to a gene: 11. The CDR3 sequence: CASSPRGSVSSYNEQFF. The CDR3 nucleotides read TGTGCCAGCAGCCCCAGGGGGAGCGTCAGTTCCTACAATGAGCAGTTCTTC.

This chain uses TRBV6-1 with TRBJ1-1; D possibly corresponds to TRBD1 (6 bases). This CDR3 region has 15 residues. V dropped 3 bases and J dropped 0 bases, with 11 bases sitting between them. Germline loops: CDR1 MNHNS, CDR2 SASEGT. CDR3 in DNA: TGTGCCAGCAGTGAGCAGGGGTTCATGAACACTGAAGCTTTCTTT. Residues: CASSEQGFMNTEAFF.

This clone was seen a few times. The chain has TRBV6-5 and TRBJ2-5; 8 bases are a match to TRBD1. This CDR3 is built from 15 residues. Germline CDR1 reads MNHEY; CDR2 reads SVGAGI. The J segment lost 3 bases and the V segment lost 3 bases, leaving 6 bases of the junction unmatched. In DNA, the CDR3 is TGTGCCAGCAGTTATTCCCGGACAGGGAAAGAGACCCAGTACTTC. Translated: CASSYSRTGKETQYF.

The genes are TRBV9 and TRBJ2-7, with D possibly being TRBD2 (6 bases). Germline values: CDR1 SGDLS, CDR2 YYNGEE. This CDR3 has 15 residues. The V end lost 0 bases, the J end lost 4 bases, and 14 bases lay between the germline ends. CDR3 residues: CASSVAGSTGYEQYF. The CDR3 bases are TGTGCCAGCAGCGTAGCCGGGAGTACGGGGTACGAGCAGTACTTC.

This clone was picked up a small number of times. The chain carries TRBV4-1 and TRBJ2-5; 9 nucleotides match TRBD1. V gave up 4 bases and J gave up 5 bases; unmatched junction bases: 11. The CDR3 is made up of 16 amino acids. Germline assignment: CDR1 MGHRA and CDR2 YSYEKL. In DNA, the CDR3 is TGCGCCAGCAGCCCCTCCCCGGGGACAGGGATTGAGACCCAGTACTTC. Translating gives CASSPSPGTGIETQYF.

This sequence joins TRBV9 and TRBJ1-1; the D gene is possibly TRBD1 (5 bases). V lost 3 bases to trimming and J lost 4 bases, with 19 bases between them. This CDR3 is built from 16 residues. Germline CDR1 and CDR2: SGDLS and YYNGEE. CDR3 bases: TGTGCCAGCAGCGAAGGTTTAGGGGACTGGAGCACTGAAGCTTTCTTT. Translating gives CASSEGLGDWSTEAFF.

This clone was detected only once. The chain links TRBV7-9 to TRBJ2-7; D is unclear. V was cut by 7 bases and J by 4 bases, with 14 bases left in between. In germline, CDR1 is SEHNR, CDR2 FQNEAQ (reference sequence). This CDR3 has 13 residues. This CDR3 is CASNLGQGYEQYF. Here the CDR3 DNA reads TGTGCCAGCAACCTGGGCCAAGGTTACGAGCAGTACTTC.

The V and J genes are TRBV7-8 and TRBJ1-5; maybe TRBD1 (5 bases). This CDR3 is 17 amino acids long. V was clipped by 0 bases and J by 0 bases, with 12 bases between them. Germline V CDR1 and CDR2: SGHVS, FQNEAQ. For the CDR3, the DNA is TGTGCCAGCAGCTTAGCTAGGGGATCCTATAGCAATCAGCCCCAGCATTTT. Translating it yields CASSLARGSYSNQPQHF.